This T cell receptor beta chain emerged from a study of neoadjuvant nivolumab and ipilimumab in lung cancer. Whole-study results and caveats: Only two of four nivolumab-treated tumors gained richness and clonality by surgery. Compared with tumor-adjacent uninvolved lung, resected tumors showed greater richness and clonality.

Data came from immunoSEQ multiplex PCR; TCRdb stores just in-frame clones and leaves some out. The sample includes roughly 49,000 clones, around nine tenths of them seen just once. The CDR3 spans 16 residues. Germline CDR1 reads MGHDK; CDR2 reads SYGVNS. The V segment lost 4 bases and the J segment 4 bases; nucleotides outside the gene matches: 10. Of note for this clone: Its antigen is not identified.

The source material was blood, sampled before neoadjuvant nivolumab, alone or with ipilimumab. This receptor was taken from an adult with non-small cell lung cancer. Some clones in this sample may be carry-over from other donors' samples. The chain has TRBV25-1 and TRBJ1-1; 9 bases match TRBD1. The CDR3 DNA follows: TGTGCCAGCAGTGGGCCTGGGACAGGGCGTGGCACTGAAGCTTTCTTT. Its translation is CASSGPGTGRGTEAFF.